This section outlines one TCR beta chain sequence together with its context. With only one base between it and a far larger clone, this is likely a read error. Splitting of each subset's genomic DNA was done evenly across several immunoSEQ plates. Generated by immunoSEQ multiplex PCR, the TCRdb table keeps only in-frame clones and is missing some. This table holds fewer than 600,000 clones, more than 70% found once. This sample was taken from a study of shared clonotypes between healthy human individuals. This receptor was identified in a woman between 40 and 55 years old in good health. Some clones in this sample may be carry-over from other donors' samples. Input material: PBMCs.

Written as DNA, the CDR3 is TGCGGCGTTGCTCAGGGGGGGAACACAGATACGCAGTATTTT. It yields the protein CGVAQGGNTDTQYF. The V and J genes are TRBV29-1 and TRBJ2-3; D tentatively fits TRBD1 or TRBD2 (7 bases each). The CDR3 is 14 amino acids. Germline-derived CDR1 and CDR2 are SQVTM and ANQGSEA.